This TCR beta chain was documented in a study of monozygotic twins with inflammatory bowel disease. The study's findings and limits: The inverse Simpson measure of TCRbeta diversity was lower in IBD patients than in healthy co-twins.

A note on this clonotype: Its antigen is undetermined.

TCRdb processed the 5' RACE reads again and assigns one entry to each CDR3 protein, with no DNA. This sample's table reports just under 45,000 distinct CDR3 sequences. In germline, CDR1 is KGHSH, CDR2 LQKENI. The CDR3 extends over 15 amino acids. The TCR sequence derives from a human donor with ulcerative colitis or Crohn's disease, or a healthy co-twin of an affected twin (not recorded which). The chain combines TRBV18 with TRBJ2-1; TCRdb picks TRBD2, but there is no DNA to check that call. Sequencing was carried out using blood. CDR3 sequence: CASSLLAGNYNEQFF. The full variable domain, completed using reference TRBV18 and TRBJ2-1, is NAGVMQNPRHLVRRRGQEARLRCSPMKGHSHVYWYRQLPEEGLKFMVYLQKENIIDESGMPKERFSAEFPKEGPSILRIQQVVRGDSAAYFCASSLLAGNYNEQFFGPGTRLTVL.